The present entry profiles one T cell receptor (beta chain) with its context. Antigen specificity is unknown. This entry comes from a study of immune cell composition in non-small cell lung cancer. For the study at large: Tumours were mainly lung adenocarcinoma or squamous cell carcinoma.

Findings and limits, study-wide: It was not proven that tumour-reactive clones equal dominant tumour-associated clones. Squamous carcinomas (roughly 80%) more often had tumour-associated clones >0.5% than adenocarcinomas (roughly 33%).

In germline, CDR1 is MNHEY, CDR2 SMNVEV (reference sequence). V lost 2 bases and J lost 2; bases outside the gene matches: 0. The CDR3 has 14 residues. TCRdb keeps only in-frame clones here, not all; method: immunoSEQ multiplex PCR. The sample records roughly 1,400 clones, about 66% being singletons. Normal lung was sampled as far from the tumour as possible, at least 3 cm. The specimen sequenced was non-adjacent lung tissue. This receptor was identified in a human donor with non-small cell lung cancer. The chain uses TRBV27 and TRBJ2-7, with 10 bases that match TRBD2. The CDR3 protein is CASSLGTSAYEQYF. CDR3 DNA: TGTGCCAGCAGTTTAGGGACTAGCGCCTACGAGCAGTACTTC.